The clone carrying this T cell receptor beta chain was detected once. The antigen is undetermined. The V and J ends lost 0 bases and 0 bases respectively, with 12 bases between them. The CDR3 is 16 residues long. In germline, CDR1 is GTSNPN, CDR2 SVGIG (reference sequence). Produced via immunoSEQ multiplex PCR; TCRdb's table is partial and in-frame only. The sample shows around 73,000 clones, over 85% of them seen only once. The data belong to a study of cytomegalovirus exposure and HLA in healthy donors. Study-wide results and caveats: It was found in a later analysis that first-cohort TCR clusters tended to co-occur in the 95 to 150 validation repertoires. It was confirmed in vitro that a few of the CMV-associated chains were specific for CMV antigens. Overall, approximately 150 TCR beta chains were annotated as cytomegalovirus-associated.

Source material: PBMCs. This TCR was sampled from a woman aged 18-29 years in good health and CMV-seropositive. The gene calls are TRBV30 and TRBJ2-1; D is ambiguous. CDR3 sequence: CAWSVYRSSSYNEQFF. The CDR3, as DNA: TGTGCCTGGAGTGTATATCGGTCTAGCTCCTACAATGAGCAGTTCTTC.